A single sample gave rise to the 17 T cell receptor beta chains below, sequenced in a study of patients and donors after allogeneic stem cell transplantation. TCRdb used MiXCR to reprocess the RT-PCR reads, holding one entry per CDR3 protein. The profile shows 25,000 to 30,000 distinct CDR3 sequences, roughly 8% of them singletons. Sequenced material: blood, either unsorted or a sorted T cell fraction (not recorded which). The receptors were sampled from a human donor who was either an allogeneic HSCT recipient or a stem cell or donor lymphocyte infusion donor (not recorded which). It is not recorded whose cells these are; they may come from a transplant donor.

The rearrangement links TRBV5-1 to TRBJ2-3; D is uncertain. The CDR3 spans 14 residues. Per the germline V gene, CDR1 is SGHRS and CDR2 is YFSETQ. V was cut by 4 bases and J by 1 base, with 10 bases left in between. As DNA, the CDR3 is TGCGCCAGCAGCATGGCCCGGGGCACAGATACGCAGTATTTT. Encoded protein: CASSMARGTDTQYF.

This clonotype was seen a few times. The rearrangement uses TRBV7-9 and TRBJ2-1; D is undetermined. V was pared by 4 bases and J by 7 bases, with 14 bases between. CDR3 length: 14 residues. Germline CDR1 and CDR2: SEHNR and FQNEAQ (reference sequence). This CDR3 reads CASSSRAGRNEQFF. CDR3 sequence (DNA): TGTGCCAGCAGCTCCCGGGCCGGACGTAATGAGCAGTTCTTC.

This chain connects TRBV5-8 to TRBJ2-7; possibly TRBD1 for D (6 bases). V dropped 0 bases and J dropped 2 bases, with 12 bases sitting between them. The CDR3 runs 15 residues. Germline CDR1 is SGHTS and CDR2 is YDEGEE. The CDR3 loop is CASSLGQGMTYEQYF. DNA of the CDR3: TGTGCCAGCAGCTTGGGTCAGGGGATGACCTACGAGCAGTACTTC.

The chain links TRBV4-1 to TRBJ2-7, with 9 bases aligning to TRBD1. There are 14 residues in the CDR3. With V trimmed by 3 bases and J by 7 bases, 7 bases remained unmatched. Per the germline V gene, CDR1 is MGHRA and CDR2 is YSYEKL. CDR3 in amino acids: CASSQADRGYEQYF. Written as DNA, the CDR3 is TGCGCCAGCAGCCAGGCAGACAGGGGGTATGAGCAGTACTTC.

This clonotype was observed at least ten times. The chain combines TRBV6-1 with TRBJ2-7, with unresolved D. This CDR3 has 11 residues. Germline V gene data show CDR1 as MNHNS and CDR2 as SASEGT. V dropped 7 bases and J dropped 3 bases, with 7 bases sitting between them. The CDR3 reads CASTLDYEQYF. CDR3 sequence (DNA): TGTGCCAGCACATTGGACTACGAGCAGTACTTC.

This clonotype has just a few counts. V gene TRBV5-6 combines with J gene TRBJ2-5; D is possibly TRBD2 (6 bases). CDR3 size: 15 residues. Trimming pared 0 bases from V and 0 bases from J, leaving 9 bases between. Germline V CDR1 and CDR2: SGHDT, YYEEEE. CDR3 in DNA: TGTGCCAGCAGCTTGGGGAGGGGATACCAAGAGACCCAGTACTTC. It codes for CASSLGRGYQETQYF. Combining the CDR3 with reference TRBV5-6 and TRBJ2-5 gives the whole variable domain DAGVTQSPTHLIKTRGQQVTLRCSPKSGHDTVSWYQQALGQGPQFIFQYYEEEERQRGNFPDRFSGHQFPNYSSELNVNALLLGDSALYLCASSLGRGYQETQYFGPGTRLLVL.

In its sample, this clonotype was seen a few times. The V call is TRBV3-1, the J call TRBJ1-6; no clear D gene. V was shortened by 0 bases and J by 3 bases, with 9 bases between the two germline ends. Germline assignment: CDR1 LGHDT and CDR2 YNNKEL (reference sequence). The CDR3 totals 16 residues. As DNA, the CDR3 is TGTGCCAGCAGCCAAGATCTCAGGTTCTATAATTCACCCCTCCACTTT. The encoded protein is CASSQDLRFYNSPLHF.

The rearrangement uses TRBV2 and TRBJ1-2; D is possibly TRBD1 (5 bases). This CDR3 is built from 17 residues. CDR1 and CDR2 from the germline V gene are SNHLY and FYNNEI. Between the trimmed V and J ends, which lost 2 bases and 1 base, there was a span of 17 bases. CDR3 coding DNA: TGTGCCAGCAGTGAATTGGGGCCAGCCAGACATAACTATGGCTACACCTTC. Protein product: CASSELGPARHNYGYTF. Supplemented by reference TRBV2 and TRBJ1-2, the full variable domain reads EPEVTQTPSHQVTQMGQEVILRCVPISNHLYFYWYRQILGQKVEFLVSFYNNEISEKSEIFDDQFSVERPDGSNFTLKIRSTKLEDSAMYFCASSELGPARHNYGYTFGSGTRLTVV.

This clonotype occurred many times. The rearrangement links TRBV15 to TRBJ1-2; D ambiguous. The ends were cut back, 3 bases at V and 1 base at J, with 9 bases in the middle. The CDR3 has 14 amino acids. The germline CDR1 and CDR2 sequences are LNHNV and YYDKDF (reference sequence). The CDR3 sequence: CATSSSQRNYGYTF. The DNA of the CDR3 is TGTGCCACCAGCAGCTCACAGCGTAACTATGGCTACACCTTC.

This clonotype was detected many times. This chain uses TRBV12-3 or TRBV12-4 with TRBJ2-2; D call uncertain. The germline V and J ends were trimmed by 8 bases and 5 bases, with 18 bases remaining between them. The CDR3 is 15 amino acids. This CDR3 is CASRLVVGATGELFF. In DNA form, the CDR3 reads TGTGCCAGCCGCCTCGTGGTAGGTGCTACCGGGGAGCTGTTTTTT.

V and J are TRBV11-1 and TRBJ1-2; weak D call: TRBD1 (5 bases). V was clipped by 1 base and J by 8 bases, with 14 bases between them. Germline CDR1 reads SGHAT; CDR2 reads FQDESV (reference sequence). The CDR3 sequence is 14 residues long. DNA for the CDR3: TGTGCCAGCAGCTTAGGCCAGGGAGGACAAGGCTACACCTTC. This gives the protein CASSLGQGGQGYTF.

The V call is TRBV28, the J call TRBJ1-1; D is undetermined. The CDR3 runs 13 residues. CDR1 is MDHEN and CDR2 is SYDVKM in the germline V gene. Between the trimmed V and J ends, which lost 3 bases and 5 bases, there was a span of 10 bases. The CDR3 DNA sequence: TGTGCCAGCAGTTTTGCGTTTTTAACTGAAGCTTTCTTT. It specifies CASSFAFLTEAFF.

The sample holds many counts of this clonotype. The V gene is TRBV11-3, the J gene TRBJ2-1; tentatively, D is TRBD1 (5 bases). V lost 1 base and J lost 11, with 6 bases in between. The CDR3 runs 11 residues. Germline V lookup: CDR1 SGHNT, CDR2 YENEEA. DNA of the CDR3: TGTGCCAGCAGCTTAGGGGGCCAGCAGTTCTTC. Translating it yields CASSLGGQQFF.

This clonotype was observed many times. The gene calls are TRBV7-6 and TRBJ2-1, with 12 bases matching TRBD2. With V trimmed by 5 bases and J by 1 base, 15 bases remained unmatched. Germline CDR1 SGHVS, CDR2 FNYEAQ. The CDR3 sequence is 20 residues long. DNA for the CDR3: TGTGCCAGCAGCGGTAAGGTTTCTAGCGGGGGGGCCAGGTCCTACAATGAGCAGTTCTTC. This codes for CASSGKVSSGGARSYNEQFF.

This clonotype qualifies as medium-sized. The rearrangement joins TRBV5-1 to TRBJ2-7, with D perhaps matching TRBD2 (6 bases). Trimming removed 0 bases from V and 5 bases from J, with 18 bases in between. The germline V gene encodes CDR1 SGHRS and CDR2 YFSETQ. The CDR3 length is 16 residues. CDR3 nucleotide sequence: TGCGCCAGCAGCTTGGGAGGAGGGTACGGCCAGGACGAGCAGTACTTC. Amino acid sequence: CASSLGGGYGQDEQYF.

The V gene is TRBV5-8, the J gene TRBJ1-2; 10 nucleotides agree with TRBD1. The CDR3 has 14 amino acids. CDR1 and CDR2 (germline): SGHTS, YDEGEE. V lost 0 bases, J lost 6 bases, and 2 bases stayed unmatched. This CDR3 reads CASSLVGQGNGYTF. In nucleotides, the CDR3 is TGTGCCAGCAGCTTGGTGGGACAGGGGAATGGCTACACCTTC.

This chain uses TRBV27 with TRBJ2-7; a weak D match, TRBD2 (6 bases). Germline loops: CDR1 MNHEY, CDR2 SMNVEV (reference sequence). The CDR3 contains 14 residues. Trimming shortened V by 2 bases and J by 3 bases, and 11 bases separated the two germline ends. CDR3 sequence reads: CASSLRGTHYEQYF. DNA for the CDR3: TGTGCCAGCAGTTTACGGGGGACCCACTACGAGCAGTACTTC.